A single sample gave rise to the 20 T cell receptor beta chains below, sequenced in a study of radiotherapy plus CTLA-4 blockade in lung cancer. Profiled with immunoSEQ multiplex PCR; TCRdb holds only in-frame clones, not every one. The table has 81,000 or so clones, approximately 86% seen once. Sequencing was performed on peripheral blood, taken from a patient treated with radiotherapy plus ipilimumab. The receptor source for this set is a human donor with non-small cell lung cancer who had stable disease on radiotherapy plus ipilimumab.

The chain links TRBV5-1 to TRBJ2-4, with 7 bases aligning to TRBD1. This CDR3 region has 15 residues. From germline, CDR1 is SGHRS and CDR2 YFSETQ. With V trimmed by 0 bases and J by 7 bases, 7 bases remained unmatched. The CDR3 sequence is CASSLAETGLNIQYF. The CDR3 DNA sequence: TGCGCCAGCAGCTTGGCCGAGACAGGGTTGAACATTCAGTACTTC.

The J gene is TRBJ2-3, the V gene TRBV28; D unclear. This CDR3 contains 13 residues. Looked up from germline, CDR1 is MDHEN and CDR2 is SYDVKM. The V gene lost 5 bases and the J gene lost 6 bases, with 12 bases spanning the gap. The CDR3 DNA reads TGTGCCAGCAGTCCCCCCCATTTGGATACGCAGTATTTT. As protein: CASSPPHLDTQYF.

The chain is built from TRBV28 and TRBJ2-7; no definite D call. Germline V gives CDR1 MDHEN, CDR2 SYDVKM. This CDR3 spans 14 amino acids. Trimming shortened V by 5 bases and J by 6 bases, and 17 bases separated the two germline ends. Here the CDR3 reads CASSASGSVREQYF. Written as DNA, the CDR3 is TGTGCCAGCAGTGCTTCCGGCTCCGTTCGCGAGCAGTACTTC.

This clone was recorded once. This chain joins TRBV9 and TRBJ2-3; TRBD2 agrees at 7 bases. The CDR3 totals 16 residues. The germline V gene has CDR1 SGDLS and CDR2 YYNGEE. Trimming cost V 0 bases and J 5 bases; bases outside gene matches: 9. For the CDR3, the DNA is TGTGCCAGCAGCGTAGAGGTGGGAGGGCCGGTAGATACGCAGTATTTT. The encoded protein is CASSVEVGGPVDTQYF.

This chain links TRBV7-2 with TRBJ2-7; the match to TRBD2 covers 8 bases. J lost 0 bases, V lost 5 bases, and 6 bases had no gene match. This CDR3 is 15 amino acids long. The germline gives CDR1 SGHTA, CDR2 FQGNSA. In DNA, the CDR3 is TGTGCCAGCAGCCCACAGCGGGGGAGCTCCTACGAGCAGTACTTC. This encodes CASSPQRGSSYEQYF.

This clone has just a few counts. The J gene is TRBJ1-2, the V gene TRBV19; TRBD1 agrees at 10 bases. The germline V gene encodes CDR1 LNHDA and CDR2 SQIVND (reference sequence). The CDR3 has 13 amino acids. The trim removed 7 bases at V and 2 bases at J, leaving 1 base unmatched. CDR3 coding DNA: TGTGCCAGTAAGACAGGGGGCAACTATGGCTACACCTTC. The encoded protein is CASKTGGNYGYTF. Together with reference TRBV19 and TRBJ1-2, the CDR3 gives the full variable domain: DGGITQSPKYLFRKEGQNVTLSCEQNLNHDAMYWYRQDPGQGLRLIYYSQIVNDFQKGDIAEGYSVSREKKESFPLTVTSAQKNPTAFYLCASKTGGNYGYTFGSGTRLTVV.

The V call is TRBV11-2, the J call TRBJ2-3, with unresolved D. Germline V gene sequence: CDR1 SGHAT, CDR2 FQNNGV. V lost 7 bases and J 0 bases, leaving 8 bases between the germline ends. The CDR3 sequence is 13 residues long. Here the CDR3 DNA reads TGTGCCAGCAACGTACAGAGCACAGATACGCAGTATTTT. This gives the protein CASNVQSTDTQYF.

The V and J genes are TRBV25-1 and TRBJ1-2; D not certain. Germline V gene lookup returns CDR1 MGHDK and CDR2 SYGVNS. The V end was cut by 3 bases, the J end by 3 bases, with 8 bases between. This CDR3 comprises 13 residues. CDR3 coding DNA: TGTGCCAGCAGTGATTCTCACTACTATGGCTACACCTTC. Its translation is CASSDSHYYGYTF.

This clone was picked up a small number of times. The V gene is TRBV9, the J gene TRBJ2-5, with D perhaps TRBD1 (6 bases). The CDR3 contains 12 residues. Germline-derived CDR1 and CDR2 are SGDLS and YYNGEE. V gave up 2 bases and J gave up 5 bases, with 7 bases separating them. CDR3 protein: CASSVRGETQYF. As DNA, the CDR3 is TGTGCCAGCAGCGTGAGGGGGGAGACCCAGTACTTC. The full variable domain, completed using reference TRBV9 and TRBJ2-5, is DSGVTQTPKHLITATGQRVTLRCSPRSGDLSVYWYQQSLDQGLQFLIQYYNGEERAKGNILERFSAQQFPDLHSELNLSSLELGDSALYFCASSVRGETQYFGPGTRLLVL.

For the CDR3, the DNA is TGTGCCAGCAGCTTAGCGGGAAGTAGCAATCAGCCCCAGCATTTT. This gives the protein CASSLAGSSNQPQHF. The chain links TRBV11-2 to TRBJ1-5, with D uncertain. The CDR3 is 15 residues long. Germline assignment: CDR1 SGHAT and CDR2 FQNNGV. V was clipped by 1 base and J by 0 bases, with 7 bases between them.

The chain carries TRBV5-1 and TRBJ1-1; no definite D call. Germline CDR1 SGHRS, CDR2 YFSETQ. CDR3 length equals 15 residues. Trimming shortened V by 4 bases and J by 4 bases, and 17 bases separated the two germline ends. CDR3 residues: CASSPDLAGLTEAFF. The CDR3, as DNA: TGCGCCAGCAGCCCTGACCTAGCGGGTCTCACTGAAGCTTTCTTT.

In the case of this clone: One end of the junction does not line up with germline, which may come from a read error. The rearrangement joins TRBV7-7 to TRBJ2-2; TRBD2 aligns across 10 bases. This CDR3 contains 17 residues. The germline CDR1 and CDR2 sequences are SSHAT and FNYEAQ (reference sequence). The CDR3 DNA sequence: TGTGCTAGCAGCTTAGTCCCTAGCGGGAGTAGGACCGGGGAGCTGTTTTTT. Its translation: CASSLVPSGSRTGELFF.

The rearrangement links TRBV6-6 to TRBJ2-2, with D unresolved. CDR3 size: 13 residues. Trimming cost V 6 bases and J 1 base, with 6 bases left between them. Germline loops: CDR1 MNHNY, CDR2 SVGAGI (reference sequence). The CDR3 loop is CASRGRNTGELFF. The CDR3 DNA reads TGTGCCAGCAGGGGAAGGAACACCGGGGAGCTGTTTTTT.

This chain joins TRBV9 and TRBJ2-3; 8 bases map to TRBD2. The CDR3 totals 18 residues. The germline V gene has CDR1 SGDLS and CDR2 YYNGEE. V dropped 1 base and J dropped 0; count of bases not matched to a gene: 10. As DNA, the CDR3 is TGTGCCAGCAGCGTACACCCGGGGAGCGGGAGAAGCACAGATACGCAGTATTTT. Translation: CASSVHPGSGRSTDTQYF. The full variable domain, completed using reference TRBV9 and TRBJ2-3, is DSGVTQTPKHLITATGQRVTLRCSPRSGDLSVYWYQQSLDQGLQFLIQYYNGEERAKGNILERFSAQQFPDLHSELNLSSLELGDSALYFCASSVHPGSGRSTDTQYFGPGTRLTVL.

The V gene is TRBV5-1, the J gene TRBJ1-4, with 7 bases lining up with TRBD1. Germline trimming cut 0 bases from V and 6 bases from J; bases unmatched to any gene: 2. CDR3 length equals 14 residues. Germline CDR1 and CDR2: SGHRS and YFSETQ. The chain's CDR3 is CASSLAGGDEKLFF. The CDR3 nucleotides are TGCGCCAGCAGCTTGGCAGGGGGAGATGAAAAACTGTTTTTT.

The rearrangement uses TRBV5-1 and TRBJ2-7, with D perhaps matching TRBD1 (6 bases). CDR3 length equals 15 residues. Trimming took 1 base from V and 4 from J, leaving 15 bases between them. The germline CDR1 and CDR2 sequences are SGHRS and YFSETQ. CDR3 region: CASSLSPGAQYEQYF. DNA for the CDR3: TGCGCCAGCAGCTTGTCGCCAGGGGCGCAGTACGAGCAGTACTTC.

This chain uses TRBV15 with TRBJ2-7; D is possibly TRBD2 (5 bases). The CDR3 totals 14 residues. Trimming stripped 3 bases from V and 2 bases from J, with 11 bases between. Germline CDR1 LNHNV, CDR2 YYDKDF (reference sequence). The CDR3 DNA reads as TGTGCCACCAGCAGGGGGAGTCGGACCTACGAGCAGTACTTC. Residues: CATSRGSRTYEQYF.

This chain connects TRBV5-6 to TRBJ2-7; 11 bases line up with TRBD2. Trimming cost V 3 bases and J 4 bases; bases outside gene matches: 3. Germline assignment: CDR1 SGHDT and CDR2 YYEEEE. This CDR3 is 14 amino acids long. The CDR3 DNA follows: TGTGCCAGCAGCTCTCCTAGCGGGGGGTACGAGCAGTACTTC. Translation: CASSSPSGGYEQYF.

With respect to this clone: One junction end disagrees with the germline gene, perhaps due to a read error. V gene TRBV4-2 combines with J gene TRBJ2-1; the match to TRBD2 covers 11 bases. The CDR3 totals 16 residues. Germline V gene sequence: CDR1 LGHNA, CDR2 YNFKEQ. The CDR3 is CASSQDRLAGNNGQFF. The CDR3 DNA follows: TGTGCCAGCAGCCAAGATCGACTAGCGGGAAACAATGGGCAGTTCTTC.

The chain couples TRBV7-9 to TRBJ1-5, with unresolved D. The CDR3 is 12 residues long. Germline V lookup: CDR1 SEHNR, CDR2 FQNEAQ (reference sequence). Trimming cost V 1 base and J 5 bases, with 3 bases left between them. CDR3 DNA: TGTGCCAGCAGCTTAGGGGATCAGCCCCAGCATTTT. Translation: CASSLGDQPQHF.